One sample yielded the 24 T cell receptor beta chains listed below, sequenced in a study of blood T cells in healthy people across ages. A second roughly 6 to 11 cycle PCR used barcoded and J-beta primers. Each CDR3 protein gets one entry after TCRdb re-called the 5' RACE reads with MiXCR. The sample shows 600,000 to 650,000 distinct CDR3 sequences, around three fifths of them seen only once. Sample: blood. These receptors all stem from a man aged 55 to 70 in good health.

The chain is built from TRBV21-1 and TRBJ1-2; the table's D call, TRBD1, has no DNA check behind it. TRBV21-1 has pseudogene status. The CDR3 extends over 17 amino acids. CDR3 loop: CASSKEGTGASDYGYTF. The CDR3 DNA reads TGTGCCAGCAGCAAAGAGGGGACAGGGGCTTCAGACTATGGCTACACCTTC.

In DNA, the CDR3 is TGTGCCAGCAGTTTTGGGCAGAGGGGGAATGAGCAGTTCTTC. Translating it yields CASSFGQRGNEQFF. This sequence joins TRBV12-3 or TRBV12-4 and TRBJ2-1; weak D call: TRBD1 (6 bases). V was pared by 3 bases and J by 7 bases, with 13 bases between. The CDR3 totals 14 residues.

This chain joins TRBV6-5 and TRBJ2-3; 7 nucleotides match TRBD2. J gave up 0 bases and V 6 bases, and 6 bases lay outside the gene matches. This CDR3 has 15 amino acids. Germline CDR1 reads MNHEY; CDR2 reads SVGAGI. This CDR3 is CASRRSGASTDTQYF. CDR3 DNA sequence: TGTGCCAGCAGAAGAAGCGGGGCAAGCACAGATACGCAGTATTTT.

J is TRBJ1-4 and V is TRBV11-2; D might be TRBD1 (6 bases). This CDR3 region has 15 residues. Germline loops: CDR1 SGHAT, CDR2 FQNNGV. The V end was cut by 5 bases, the J end by 5 bases, with 15 bases between. The CDR3 region has the DNA TGTGCCAGCAGCCTCACAGGGTCGGGAAATGAAAAACTGTTTTTT. Its translation: CASSLTGSGNEKLFF.

This chain links TRBV4-1 with TRBJ1-2; no firm D call. V lost 1 base, J lost 4 bases, and 10 bases lay in between. Germline CDR1 is MGHRA and CDR2 is YSYEKL. The CDR3 has 14 residues. The CDR3 reads CASSQVLGPYGYTF. The CDR3 coding sequence is TGCGCCAGCAGCCAAGTTCTGGGTCCCTATGGCTACACCTTC.

This clonotype came up a few times. The V gene is TRBV2, the J gene TRBJ2-1; 9 bases line up with TRBD2. The CDR3 extends over 13 amino acids. The germline CDR1 and CDR2 sequences are SNHLY and FYNNEI. The V gene end was trimmed by 8 bases and the J gene end by 6 bases; junction bases not matched to a gene: 5. Here the CDR3 reads CASGLARSNEQFF. CDR3 sequence (DNA): TGTGCCAGCGGACTAGCGCGCAGCAATGAGCAGTTCTTC.

The J gene is TRBJ1-2, the V gene TRBV3-1; TRBD1 matches 7 bases. This CDR3 spans 11 amino acids. The germline V gene encodes CDR1 LGHDT and CDR2 YNNKEL (reference sequence). V shed 5 bases and J 8 bases; nucleotides not matched to a gene: 2. CDR3 DNA sequence: TGTGCCAGCAGCACGGGACAGGGCTACACCTTC. Its protein is CASSTGQGYTF.

The chain couples TRBV12-3 or TRBV12-4 to TRBJ1-2; 9 bases align to TRBD1. V trimming: 6 bases; J trimming: 4 bases; junction bases outside the gene matches: 6. The CDR3 length is 14 residues. The CDR3 DNA sequence: TGTGCCAGCAGAGGGACAGGGCGCCTCTATGGCTACACCTTC. Translation: CASRGTGRLYGYTF.

This clonotype was counted many times. V and J are TRBV20-1 and TRBJ1-2, with D possibly being TRBD1 (5 bases). Trimming stripped 6 bases from V and 4 bases from J, with 15 bases between. The CDR3 runs to 13 residues. Germline values: CDR1 DFQATT, CDR2 SNEGSKA (reference sequence). The CDR3 here is CSARLGTIYGYTF. The CDR3 bases are TGCAGTGCCCGGCTGGGGACCATCTATGGCTACACCTTC.

The rearrangement joins TRBV7-2 to TRBJ2-1, with D hard to call. Germline V gene sequence: CDR1 SGHTA, CDR2 FQGNSA. Trimming took off 4 bases at V and 8 bases at J, with 18 bases between the two ends. The CDR3 runs 15 residues. The CDR3 loop reads CASSSSSRGRDEQFF. In DNA, the CDR3 is TGTGCCAGCAGCTCCTCGTCACGAGGTCGGGATGAGCAGTTCTTC.

The rearrangement links TRBV20-1 to TRBJ2-6, with D possibly being TRBD1 (5 bases). The length of the CDR3 is 15 residues. V lost 0 bases and J 2 bases, leaving 8 bases between the germline ends. Germline loops: CDR1 DFQATT, CDR2 SNEGSKA (reference sequence). CDR3 in DNA: TGCAGTGCTAGAGATCAGGGAACTGGGGCCAACGTCCTGACTTTC. Protein product: CSARDQGTGANVLTF.

The sample holds one count of this clonotype. J is TRBJ2-1 and V is TRBV12-5, with a weak D call TRBD2 (7 bases). The V end lost 9 bases, the J end lost 4 bases, and 19 bases lay between the germline ends. The germline gives CDR1 LGHNT, CDR2 FRNRAP. The CDR3 is 15 amino acids. The CDR3 spells CASLPGGGEYNEQFF. The CDR3 DNA reads as TGTGCTAGCCTGCCGGGCGGGGGCGAATACAATGAGCAGTTCTTC. The variable domain in full, completed from reference TRBV12-5 and TRBJ2-1, reads DARVTQTPRHKVTEMGQEVTMRCQPILGHNTVFWYRQTMMQGLELLAYFRNRAPLDDSGMPKDRFSAEMPDATLATLKIQPSEPRDSAVYFCASLPGGGEYNEQFFGPGTRLTVL.

V usage is TRBV6-6 and J usage is TRBJ1-1; maybe TRBD1 (5 bases). The V end lost 2 bases, the J end lost 3 bases, and 10 bases lay between the germline ends. The CDR3 runs 14 residues. CDR1 MNHNY and CDR2 SVGAGI come from the germline V gene (reference sequence). The CDR3 reads CASSYRGRDTEAFF. The CDR3 DNA follows: TGTGCCAGCAGTTACCGGGGCAGGGACACTGAAGCTTTCTTT.

This clonotype was seen only a few times. The V gene is TRBV7-9, the J gene TRBJ1-5; D unclear. This CDR3 region has 12 residues. Germline assignment: CDR1 SEHNR and CDR2 FQNEAQ (reference sequence). With 4 bases removed from V and 7 bases from J, the gap between germline ends came to 8 bases. CDR3 in amino acids: CASSYQQQPQHF. CDR3 DNA sequence: TGTGCCAGCAGCTATCAGCAACAGCCCCAGCATTTT.

The chain joins TRBV4-2 to TRBJ2-5; no clear D. Trimming pared 4 bases from V and 0 bases from J, leaving 9 bases between. Germline-derived CDR1 and CDR2 are LGHNA and YNFKEQ. The CDR3 has 14 residues. The CDR3 nucleotides are TGTGCCAGCAGCCGGGCCAATTACCAAGAGACCCAGTACTTC. It encodes CASSRANYQETQYF.

This clonotype was counted a single time. The rearrangement joins TRBV6-5 to TRBJ2-7, with D possibly matching TRBD2 (5 bases). CDR3 length: 13 amino acids. Germline V gene sequence: CDR1 MNHEY, CDR2 SVGAGI. Trimming left V 6 bases short and J 2 bases short, with 11 bases between. The CDR3 region is CASRRAGPYEQYF. The CDR3 DNA follows: TGTGCCAGCAGGAGGGCCGGACCCTACGAGCAGTACTTC.

The rearrangement joins TRBV20-1 to TRBJ1-6, with D unresolved. The V and J ends lost 1 base and 7 bases respectively, with 14 bases between them. Germline V gives CDR1 DFQATT, CDR2 SNEGSKA (reference sequence). The CDR3 is 15 amino acids. The CDR3 bases are TGCAGTGCTAGAGTGTTAGGGTTCGCCAATTCACCCCTCCACTTT. Translation gives CSARVLGFANSPLHF.

The chain joins TRBV3-1 to TRBJ2-7; no clear D gene. Germline assignment: CDR1 LGHDT and CDR2 YNNKEL (reference sequence). CDR3 length: 12 amino acids. V was cut by 2 bases and J by 2 bases, with 4 bases left in between. Written as DNA, the CDR3 is TGTGCCAGCAGCCAATTTCCCTACGAGCAGTACTTC. It codes for CASSQFPYEQYF.

In this sample, this clonotype turned up a few times. V is TRBV7-8 and J is TRBJ2-5; D might be TRBD2 (5 bases). The CDR3 has 15 residues. Trimming stripped 4 bases from V and 5 bases from J, with 17 bases between. In germline, CDR1 is SGHVS, CDR2 FQNEAQ. The DNA of the CDR3 is TGTGCCAGCAGCTCGGCGGGTCATCTGGGGGAGACCCAGTACTTC. It translates to CASSSAGHLGETQYF. The variable domain in full, with the rest retrieved from reference TRBV7-8 and TRBJ2-5, is GAGVSQSPRYKVAKRGQDVALRCDPISGHVSLFWYQQALGQGPEFLTYFQNEAQLDKSGLPSDRFFAERPEGSVSTLKIQRTQQEDSAVYLCASSSAGHLGETQYFGPGTRLLVL.

This rearrangement joins TRBV2 to TRBJ2-1; TRBD1 matches at 8 bases. The V gene's germline CDR1 is SNHLY and CDR2 FYNNEI. The CDR3 totals 15 residues. J was trimmed by 4 bases and V by 6 bases; bases with no gene match: 8. The CDR3 region is CASRGDRGLYNEQFF. CDR3 in DNA: TGTGCCAGCAGAGGAGACAGGGGTCTGTACAATGAGCAGTTCTTC.

This clonotype occurred once. This chain connects TRBV9 to TRBJ2-5; 8 bases agree with TRBD2. V lost 1 base, J lost 1 base, and 6 bases stayed unmatched. The CDR3 consists of 16 residues. Germline V gene lookup returns CDR1 SGDLS and CDR2 YYNGEE. CDR3 residues: CASSVFSGGAQETQYF. For the CDR3, the DNA is TGTGCCAGCAGCGTATTTTCCGGGGGGGCCCAAGAGACCCAGTACTTC.

The chain carries TRBV9 and TRBJ2-3; 14 bases are shared with TRBD2. The CDR3 has 18 residues. The germline V gene encodes CDR1 SGDLS and CDR2 YYNGEE. V dropped 4 bases and J dropped 5; count of bases not matched to a gene: 12. The DNA for the CDR3 is TGTGCCAGCAGCCTCACTCCCGGACTAGCGGGGGGCATAGATACGCAGTATTTT. Protein sequence: CASSLTPGLAGGIDTQYF. Full variable domain (outside the CDR3, taken from reference TRBV9 and TRBJ2-3): DSGVTQTPKHLITATGQRVTLRCSPRSGDLSVYWYQQSLDQGLQFLIQYYNGEERAKGNILERFSAQQFPDLHSELNLSSLELGDSALYFCASSLTPGLAGGIDTQYFGPGTRLTVL.

CDR3 in amino acids: CASSLDGARTTYNEQFF. CDR3 in DNA: TGTGCCAGCAGCTTAGATGGGGCTAGGACGACCTACAATGAGCAGTTCTTC. This sequence joins TRBV7-8 and TRBJ2-1; D might be TRBD1 (5 bases). Trimming cost V 1 base and J 2 bases, with 15 bases left between them. Germline V gene sequence: CDR1 SGHVS, CDR2 FQNEAQ. The CDR3 totals 17 residues.

The chain couples TRBV6-1 to TRBJ2-3; D gene unclear. Trimming pared 1 base from V and 5 bases from J, leaving 7 bases between. Germline V gene sequence: CDR1 MNHNS, CDR2 SASEGT. This CDR3 spans 13 amino acids. The CDR3 spells CASSEGPLDTQYF. Here the CDR3 DNA reads TGTGCCAGCAGTGAAGGGCCCTTAGATACGCAGTATTTT.